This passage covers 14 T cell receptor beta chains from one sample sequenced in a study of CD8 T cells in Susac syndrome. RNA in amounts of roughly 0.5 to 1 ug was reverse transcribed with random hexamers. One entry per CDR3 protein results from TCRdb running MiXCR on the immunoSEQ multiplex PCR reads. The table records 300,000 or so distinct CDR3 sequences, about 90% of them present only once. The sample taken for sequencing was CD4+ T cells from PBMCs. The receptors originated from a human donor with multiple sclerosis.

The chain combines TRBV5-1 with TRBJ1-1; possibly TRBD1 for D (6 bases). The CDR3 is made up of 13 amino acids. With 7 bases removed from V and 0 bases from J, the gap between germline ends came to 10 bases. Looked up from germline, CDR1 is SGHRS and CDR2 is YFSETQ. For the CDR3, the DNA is TGCGCCAGCGGGGCAGGGGTGAACACTGAAGCTTTCTTT. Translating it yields CASGAGVNTEAFF.

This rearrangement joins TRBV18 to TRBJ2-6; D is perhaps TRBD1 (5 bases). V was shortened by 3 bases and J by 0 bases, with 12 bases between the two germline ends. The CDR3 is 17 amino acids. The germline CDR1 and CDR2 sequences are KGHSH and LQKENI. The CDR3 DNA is TGTGCCAGCTCACCCTCGACAGTTGCCTCTGGGGCCAACGTCCTGACTTTC. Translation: CASSPSTVASGANVLTF. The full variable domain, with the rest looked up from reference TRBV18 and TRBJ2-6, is NAGVMQNPRHLVRRRGQEARLRCSPMKGHSHVYWYRQLPEEGLKFMVYLQKENIIDESGMPKERFSAEFPKEGPSILRIQQVVRGDSAAYFCASSPSTVASGANVLTFGAGSRLTVL.

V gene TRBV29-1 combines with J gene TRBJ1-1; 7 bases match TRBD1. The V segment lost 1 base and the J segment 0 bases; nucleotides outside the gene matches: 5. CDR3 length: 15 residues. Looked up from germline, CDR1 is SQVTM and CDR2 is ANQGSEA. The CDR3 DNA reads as TGCAGCGTTGAAGGCATACAGGGGATGAACACTGAAGCTTTCTTT. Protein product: CSVEGIQGMNTEAFF.

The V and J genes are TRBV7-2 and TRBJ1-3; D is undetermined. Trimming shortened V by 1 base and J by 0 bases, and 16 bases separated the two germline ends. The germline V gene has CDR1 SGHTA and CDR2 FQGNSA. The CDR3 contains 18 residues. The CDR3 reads CASSLVLGLGSSGNTIYF. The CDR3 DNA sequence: TGTGCCAGCAGCTTAGTCCTTGGGTTGGGCTCCTCTGGAAACACCATATATTTT.

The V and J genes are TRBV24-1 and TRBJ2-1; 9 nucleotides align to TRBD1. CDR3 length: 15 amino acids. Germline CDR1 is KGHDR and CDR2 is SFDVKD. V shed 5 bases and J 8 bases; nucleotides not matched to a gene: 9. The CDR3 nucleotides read TGTGCCACCAGTGCCCTGAAAACAGGGGGCGATGAGCAGTTCTTC. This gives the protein CATSALKTGGDEQFF.

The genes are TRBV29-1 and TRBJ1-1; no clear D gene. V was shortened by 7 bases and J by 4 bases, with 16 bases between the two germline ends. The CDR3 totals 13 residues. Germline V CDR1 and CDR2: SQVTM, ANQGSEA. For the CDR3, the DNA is TGCAGCGGCACCGGCAGGCGCGTCACTGAAGCTTTCTTT. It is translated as CSGTGRRVTEAFF. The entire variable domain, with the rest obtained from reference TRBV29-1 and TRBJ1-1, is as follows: SAVISQKPSRDICQRGTSLTIQCQVDSQVTMMFWYRQQPGQSLTLIATANQGSEATYESGFVIDKFPISRPNLTFSTLTVSNMSPEDSSIYLCSGTGRRVTEAFFGQGTRLTVV.

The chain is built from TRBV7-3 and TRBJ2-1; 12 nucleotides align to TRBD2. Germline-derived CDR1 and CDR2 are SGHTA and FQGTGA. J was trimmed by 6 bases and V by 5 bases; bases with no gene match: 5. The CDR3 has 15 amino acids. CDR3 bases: TGTGCCAGCAGCCCCCGGACTAGCGGGGTCAATGAGCAGTTCTTC. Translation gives CASSPRTSGVNEQFF. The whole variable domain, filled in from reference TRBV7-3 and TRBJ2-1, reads GAGVSQTPSNKVTEKGKYVELRCDPISGHTALYWYRQSLGQGPEFLIYFQGTGAADDSGLPNDRFFAVRPEGSVSTLKIQRTERGDSAVYLCASSPRTSGVNEQFFGPGTRLTVL.

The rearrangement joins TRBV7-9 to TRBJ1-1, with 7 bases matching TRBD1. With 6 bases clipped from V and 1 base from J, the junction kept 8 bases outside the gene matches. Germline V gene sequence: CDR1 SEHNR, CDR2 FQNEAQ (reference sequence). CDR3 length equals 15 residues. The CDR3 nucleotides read TGTGCCAGCAGGACGCACAGGGGAGAGAACACTGAAGCTTTCTTT. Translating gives CASRTHRGENTEAFF.

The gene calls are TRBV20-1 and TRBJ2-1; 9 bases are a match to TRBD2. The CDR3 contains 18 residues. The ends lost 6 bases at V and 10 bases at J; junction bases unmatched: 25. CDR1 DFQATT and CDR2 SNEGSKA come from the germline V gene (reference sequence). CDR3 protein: CSAAGILGTSSLGSEQFF. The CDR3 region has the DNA TGCAGTGCGGCGGGGATTCTCGGGACTAGCAGTCTCGGTAGCGAGCAGTTCTTC.

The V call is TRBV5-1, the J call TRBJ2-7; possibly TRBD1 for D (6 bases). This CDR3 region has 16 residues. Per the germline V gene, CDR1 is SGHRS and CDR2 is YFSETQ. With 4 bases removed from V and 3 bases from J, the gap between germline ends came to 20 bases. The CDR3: CASSTHRDVFVYEQYF. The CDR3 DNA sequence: TGCGCCAGCAGCACACACAGGGATGTTTTCGTCTACGAGCAGTACTTC.

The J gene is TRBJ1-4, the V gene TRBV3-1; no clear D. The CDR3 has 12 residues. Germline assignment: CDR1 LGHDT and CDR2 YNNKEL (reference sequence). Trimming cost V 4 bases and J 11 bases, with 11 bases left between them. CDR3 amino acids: CASSPPGGKLFF. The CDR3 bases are TGTGCCAGCAGCCCCCCGGGAGGGAAACTGTTTTTT. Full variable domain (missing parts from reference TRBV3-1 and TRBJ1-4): DTAVSQTPKYLVTQMGNDKSIKCEQNLGHDTMYWYKQDSKKFLKIMFSYNNKELIINETVPNRFSPKSPDKAHLNLHINSLELGDSAVYFCASSPPGGKLFFGSGTQLSVL.

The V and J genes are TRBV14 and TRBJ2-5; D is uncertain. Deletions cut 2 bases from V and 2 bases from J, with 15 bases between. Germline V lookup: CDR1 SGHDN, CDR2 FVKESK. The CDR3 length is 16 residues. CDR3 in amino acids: CASSQSFVLPQETQYF. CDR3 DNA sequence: TGTGCCAGCAGCCAATCCTTCGTCCTTCCTCAAGAGACCCAGTACTTC. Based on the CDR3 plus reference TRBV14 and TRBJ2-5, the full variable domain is EAGVTQFPSHSVIEKGQTVTLRCDPISGHDNLYWYRRVMGKEIKFLLHFVKESKQDESGMPNNRFLAERTGGTYSTLKVQPAELEDSGVYFCASSQSFVLPQETQYFGPGTRLLVL.

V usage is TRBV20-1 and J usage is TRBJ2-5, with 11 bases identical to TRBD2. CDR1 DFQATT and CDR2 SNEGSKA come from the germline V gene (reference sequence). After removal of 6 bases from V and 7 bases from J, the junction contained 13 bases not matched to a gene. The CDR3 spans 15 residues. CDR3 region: CSATIAGGRRGTQYF. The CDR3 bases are TGCAGTGCCACCATAGCGGGGGGGCGAAGGGGGACCCAGTACTTC.

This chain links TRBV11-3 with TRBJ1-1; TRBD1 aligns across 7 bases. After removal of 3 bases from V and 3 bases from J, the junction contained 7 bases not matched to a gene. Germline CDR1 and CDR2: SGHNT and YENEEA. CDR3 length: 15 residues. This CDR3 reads CASSLGQPGDTEAFF. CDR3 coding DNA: TGTGCCAGCAGCTTGGGACAGCCAGGGGACACTGAAGCTTTCTTT.